The source of this T cell receptor (beta chain) is a study of shared clonotypes between healthy human individuals. Study-wide findings and caveats: Against clonotypes common to all four donors, non-shared ones had lower generation probabilities.

Germline V gene sequence: CDR1 KGHSH, CDR2 LQKENI. CDR3 length equals 12 residues. V was pared by 5 bases and J by 7 bases, with 4 bases of the junction left unmatched. The data were produced by immunoSEQ multiplex PCR, yet TCRdb's version contains in-frame clones alone and is incomplete. The sample yields approximately 350,000 clones, around two thirds seen once. For this clone: Its antigen is not known.

Sequenced input: memory CD4+ T cells sorted from blood. Described subset: CD45RA-negative fraction. The chain carries TRBV18 and TRBJ1-1; 7 bases agree with TRBD1. This receptor was taken from a man aged 25 to 45 in good health. The CDR3: CASSLTGVEAFF. CDR3 DNA sequence: TGTGCCAGCTCATTAACAGGGGTTGAAGCTTTCTTT.